The entry below gives a single T cell receptor (beta chain) sequence along with its context. Assay used: immunoSEQ multiplex PCR; TCRdb lists only in-frame clones, some missing. The table has roughly 170,000 clones, 91% seen once. The sample originates from a study of control samples from healthy donors and cancer patients. From germline, CDR1 is SGHTA and CDR2 FQGNSA. The germline V and J ends were trimmed by 3 bases and 2 bases, with 17 bases remaining between them. There are 17 residues in the CDR3. The chain is built from TRBV7-2 and TRBJ2-1; D may be TRBD2 (6 bases). Sequences were obtained from blood. This TCR was sampled from a middle-aged woman in good health. CDR3 nucleotide sequence: TGTGCCAGCAGCTTGAACCTAGCGACTTCCGCCTACAATGAGCAGTTCTTC. As protein: CASSLNLATSAYNEQFF.